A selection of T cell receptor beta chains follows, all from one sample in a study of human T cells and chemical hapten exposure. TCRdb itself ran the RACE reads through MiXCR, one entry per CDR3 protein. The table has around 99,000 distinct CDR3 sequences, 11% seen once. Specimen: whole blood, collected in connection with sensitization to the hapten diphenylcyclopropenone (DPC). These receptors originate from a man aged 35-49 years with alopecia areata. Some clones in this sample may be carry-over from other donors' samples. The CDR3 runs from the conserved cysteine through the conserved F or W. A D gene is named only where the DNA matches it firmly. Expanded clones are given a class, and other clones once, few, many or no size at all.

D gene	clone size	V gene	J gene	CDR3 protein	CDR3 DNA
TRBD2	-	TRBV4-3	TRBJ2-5	CASSQFGAGEETQYF	TGCGCCAGCAGCCAATTTGGGGCGGGAGAAGAGACCCAGTACTTC
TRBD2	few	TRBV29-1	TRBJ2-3	CSVGELAGVDTQYF	TGCAGCGTTGGGGAACTAGCGGGAGTAGATACGCAGTATTTT
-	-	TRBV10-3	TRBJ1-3	CAISESPSGGNTIYF	TGTGCCATCAGTGAGTCCCCCTCGGGGGGAAACACCATATATTTT
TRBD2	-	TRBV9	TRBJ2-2	CASSVGASGRAGAGELFF	TGTGCCAGCAGCGTAGGTGCTAGCGGGAGGGCCGGGGCCGGGGAGCTGTTTTTT
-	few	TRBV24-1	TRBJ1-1	CATRDTLNTEAFF	TGTGCCACCAGGGACACTTTGAACACTGAAGCTTTCTTT
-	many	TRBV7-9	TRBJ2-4	CASSNRVPNIQYF	TGTGCCAGCAGCAACAGGGTTCCAAACATTCAGTACTTC
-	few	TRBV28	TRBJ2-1	CASRLGVSYNEQFF	TGTGCCAGCAGGCTAGGGGTATCCTACAATGAGCAGTTCTTC
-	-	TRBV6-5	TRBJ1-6	CASSYAQGLGAYNSPLHF	TGTGCCAGCAGTTACGCGCAGGGGCTTGGCGCCTATAATTCACCCCTCCACTTT
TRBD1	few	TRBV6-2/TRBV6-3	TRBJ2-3	CASSNRGMSTDTQYF	TGTGCCAGCAGCAACAGGGGGATGAGCACAGATACGCAGTATTTT
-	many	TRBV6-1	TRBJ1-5	CASSEVGGGNQPQHF	TGTGCCAGCAGTGAAGTGGGGGGGGGCAATCAGCCCCAGCATTTT
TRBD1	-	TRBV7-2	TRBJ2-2	CASSLGTGFTGELFF	TGTGCCAGCAGCTTGGGGACAGGGTTCACCGGGGAGCTGTTTTTT
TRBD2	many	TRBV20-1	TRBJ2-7	CSADSGLADTSYEQYF	TGCAGTGCGGACTCGGGACTAGCGGATACCTCCTACGAGCAGTACTTC
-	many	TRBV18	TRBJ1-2	CASSPDLNHGYTF	TGTGCCAGCTCACCAGACCTAAACCATGGCTACACCTTC
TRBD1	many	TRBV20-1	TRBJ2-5	CSAKTGGETQYF	TGCAGTGCCAAAACAGGGGGAGAGACCCAGTACTTC
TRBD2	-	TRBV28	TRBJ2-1	CASSSSGIYNEQFF	TGTGCCAGCAGTTCTAGCGGCATTTACAATGAGCAGTTCTTC
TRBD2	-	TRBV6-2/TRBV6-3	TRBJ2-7	CASSYPASGGYEQYF	TGTGCCAGCAGTTACCCCGCTAGCGGGGGTTACGAGCAGTACTTC
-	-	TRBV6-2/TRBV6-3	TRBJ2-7	CASSYSRIRQGRDEQYF	TGTGCCAGCAGTTACTCGAGAATAAGGCAGGGGCGGGACGAGCAGTACTTC
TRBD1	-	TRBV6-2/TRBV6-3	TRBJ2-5	CASSSYNRGRETQYF	TGTGCCAGCAGTTCATACAACAGGGGCCGAGAGACCCAGTACTTC
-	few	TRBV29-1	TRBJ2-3	CSVEEGRTSTDTQYF	TGCAGCGTTGAAGAAGGGCGGACTAGCACAGATACGCAGTATTTT
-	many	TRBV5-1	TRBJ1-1	CASNSLGVETTEAFF	TGCGCCAGCAACTCCTTAGGGGTCGAGACCACTGAAGCTTTCTTT
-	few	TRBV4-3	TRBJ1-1	CASSQTITVTEAFF	TGCGCCAGCAGCCAAACAATTACGGTCACTGAAGCTTTCTTT
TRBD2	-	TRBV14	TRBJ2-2	CASSQNQRGTNTGELFF	TGTGCCAGCAGCCAAAATCAGCGGGGAACGAACACCGGGGAGCTGTTTTTT
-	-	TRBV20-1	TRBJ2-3	CSLGLYTDTQYF	TGCAGTCTCGGACTCTACACAGATACGCAGTATTTT
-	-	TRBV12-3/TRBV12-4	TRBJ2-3	CASSFWLADTDTQYF	TGTGCCAGCAGTTTTTGGCTAGCTGACACAGATACGCAGTATTTT
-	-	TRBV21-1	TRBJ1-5	CATTGTSNQPQHF	TGTGCCACCACCGGGACAAGCAATCAGCCCCAGCATTTT
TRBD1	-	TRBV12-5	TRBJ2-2	CASGPRQGFTGELFF	TGTGCTAGTGGTCCGAGACAGGGGTTCACCGGGGAGCTGTTTTTT
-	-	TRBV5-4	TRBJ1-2	CASSSPMGVNYGYTF	TGTGCCAGCAGCTCACCGATGGGGGTAAACTATGGCTACACCTTC
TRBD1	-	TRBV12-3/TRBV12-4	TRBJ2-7	CASSPTTGGRYF	TGTGCCAGCAGTCCCACGACAGGGGGGAGGTACTTC
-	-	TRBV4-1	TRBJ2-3	CASSQVLARTTDTQYF	TGCGCCAGCAGCCAAGTCTTGGCGCGTACCACAGATACGCAGTATTTT
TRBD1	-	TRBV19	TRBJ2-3	CASSILLQGAGSDTQYF	TGTGCCAGTAGTATCCTACTACAGGGGGCCGGTTCAGATACGCAGTATTTT
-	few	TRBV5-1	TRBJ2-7	CASSLAPDYEQYF	TGCGCCAGCAGCTTGGCCCCGGATTACGAGCAGTACTTC
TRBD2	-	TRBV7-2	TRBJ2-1	CASSLVGGAGATLSGTYNEQFF	TGTGCCAGCAGCTTAGTAGGAGGGGCAGGGGCTACCCTTAGCGGGACCTACAATGAGCAGTTCTTC
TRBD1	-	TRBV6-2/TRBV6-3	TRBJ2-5	CASSAYGTGGGETQYF	TGTGCCAGCAGTGCATACGGGACAGGGGGCGGTGAGACCCAGTACTTC
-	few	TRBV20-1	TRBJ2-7	CSASGQNEEQYF	TGCAGTGCTAGTGGGCAGAACGAAGAGCAGTACTTC
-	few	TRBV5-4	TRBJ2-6	CASSLRGPGANVLTF	TGTGCCAGCAGCTTGCGGGGGCCTGGGGCCAACGTCCTGACTTTC
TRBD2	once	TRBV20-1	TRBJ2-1	CSASGWDRLAGGDEQFF	TGCAGTGCTAGCGGGTGGGACAGACTAGCGGGAGGGGATGAGCAGTTCTTC
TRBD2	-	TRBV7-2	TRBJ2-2	CASSPRLAGGSTGELFF	TGTGCCAGCAGCCCGCGACTAGCGGGAGGATCCACCGGGGAGCTGTTTTTT
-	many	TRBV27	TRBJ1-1	CASSLSYRNTEAFF	TGTGCCAGCAGTTTATCCTACAGGAACACTGAAGCTTTCTTT
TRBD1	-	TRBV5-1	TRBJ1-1	CASSMDRVNTEAFF	TGCGCCAGCAGCATGGACAGGGTGAACACTGAAGCTTTCTTT
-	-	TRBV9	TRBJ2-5	CASSSGASLGTQYF	TGTGCCAGCAGTTCGGGAGCGTCCCTGGGGACCCAGTACTTC
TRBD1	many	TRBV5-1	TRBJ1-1	CASSSDRKNTEAFF	TGCGCCAGCAGCTCGGACAGGAAGAACACTGAAGCTTTCTTT
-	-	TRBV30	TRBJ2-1	CAWTTVGRDRLNEQFF	TGTGCCTGGACCACTGTAGGTAGAGATCGGCTCAATGAGCAGTTCTTC
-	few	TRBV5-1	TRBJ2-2	CASRGDIITGELFF	TGCGCCAGCAGGGGGGACATAATCACCGGGGAGCTGTTTTTT
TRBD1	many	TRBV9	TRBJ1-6	CASSVGGDSRNSPLHF	TGTGCCAGCAGCGTAGGGGGGGACAGTCGGAATTCACCCCTCCACTTT
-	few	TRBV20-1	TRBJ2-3	CSATVVATDTQYF	TGCAGTGCTACGGTAGTTGCCACAGATACGCAGTATTTT
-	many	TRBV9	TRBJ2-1	CASSVSPSYNEQFF	TGTGCCAGCAGCGTATCCCCCTCCTACAATGAGCAGTTCTTC
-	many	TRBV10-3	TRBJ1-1	CAISESGGLMNTEAFF	TGTGCCATCAGTGAGTCGGGCGGGTTGATGAACACTGAAGCTTTCTTT
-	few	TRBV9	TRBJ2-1	CASSPLTNGNEQFF	TGTGCCAGCAGCCCTCTGACGAACGGCAATGAGCAGTTCTTC
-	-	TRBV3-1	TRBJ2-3	CASSQEGGQGRTNTDTQYF	TGTGCCAGCAGCCAAGAAGGCGGGCAGGGTAGGACCAACACAGATACGCAGTATTTT
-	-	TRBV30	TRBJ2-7	CAWSRIRDEQYF	TGTGCCTGGAGTCGGATTAGAGACGAGCAGTACTTC
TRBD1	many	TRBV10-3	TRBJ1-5	CAISEAGGGQPQHF	TGTGCCATCAGTGAGGCAGGGGGCGGCCAGCCCCAGCATTTT
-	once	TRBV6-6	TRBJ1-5	CASTSRSNQPQHF	TGTGCCAGCACCTCGCGTAGCAATCAGCCCCAGCATTTT
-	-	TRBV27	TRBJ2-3	CASSYREAGTSQQYF	TGTGCCAGCAGTTACCGAGAAGCCGGGACTTCCCAGCAGTATTTT
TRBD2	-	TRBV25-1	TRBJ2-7	CASSEMRRLADYEQYF	TGTGCCAGCAGTGAAATGCGTCGACTAGCGGACTACGAGCAGTACTTC
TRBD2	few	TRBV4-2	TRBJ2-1	CASSSIAGAGNEQFF	TGTGCCAGCAGCTCGATAGCGGGAGCGGGCAATGAGCAGTTCTTC